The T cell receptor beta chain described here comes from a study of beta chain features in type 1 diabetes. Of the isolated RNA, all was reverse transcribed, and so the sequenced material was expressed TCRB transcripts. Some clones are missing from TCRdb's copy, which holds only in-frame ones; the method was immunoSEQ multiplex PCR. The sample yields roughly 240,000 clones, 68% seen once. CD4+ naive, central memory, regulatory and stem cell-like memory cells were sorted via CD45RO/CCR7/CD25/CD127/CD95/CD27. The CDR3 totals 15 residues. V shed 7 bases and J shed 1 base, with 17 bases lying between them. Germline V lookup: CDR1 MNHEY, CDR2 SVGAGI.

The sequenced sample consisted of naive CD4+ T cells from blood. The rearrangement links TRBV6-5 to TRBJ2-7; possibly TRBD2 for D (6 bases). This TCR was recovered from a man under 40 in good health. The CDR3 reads CASKSSAGPSYEQYF. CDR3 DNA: TGTGCCAGCAAGTCCTCGGCGGGGCCATCCTACGAGCAGTACTTC.